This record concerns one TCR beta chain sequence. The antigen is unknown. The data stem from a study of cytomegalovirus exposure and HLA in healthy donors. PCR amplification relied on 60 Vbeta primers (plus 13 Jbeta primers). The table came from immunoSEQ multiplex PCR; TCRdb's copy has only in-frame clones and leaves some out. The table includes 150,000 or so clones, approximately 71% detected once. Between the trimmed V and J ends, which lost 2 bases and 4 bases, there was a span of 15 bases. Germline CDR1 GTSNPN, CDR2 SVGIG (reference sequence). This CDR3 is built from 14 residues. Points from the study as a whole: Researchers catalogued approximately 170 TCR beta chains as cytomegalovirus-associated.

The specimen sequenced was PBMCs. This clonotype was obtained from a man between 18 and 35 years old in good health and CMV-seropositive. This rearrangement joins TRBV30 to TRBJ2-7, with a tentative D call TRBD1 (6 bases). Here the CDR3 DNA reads TGTGCCTGGAGTATAGGCAGGGGCGGTTACGAGCAGTACTTC. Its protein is CAWSIGRGGYEQYF.